The 8 T cell receptor beta chains reported below all come from one sample, sequenced in a study of shared clonotypes between healthy human individuals. The protocol was immunoSEQ multiplex PCR, while the TCRdb copy is restricted to in-frame clones and leaves out a portion. The sample has about half a million clones; 75% to 80% are singletons. Input material: PBMCs. The receptors stem from a woman in her 40s in good health. Some clones in this sample may be carry-over from other donors' samples.

This clone was observed a single time. The chain carries TRBV10-3 and TRBJ2-5; perhaps D is TRBD1 or TRBD2 (5 bases each). CDR3 length: 13 amino acids. V gave up 5 bases and J gave up 5 bases, with 12 bases separating them. Germline V lookup: CDR1 ENHRY, CDR2 SYGVKD. CDR3 sequence: CAISSGTSETQYF. The DNA for the CDR3 is TGTGCCATCAGTTCCGGGACCAGCGAGACCCAGTACTTC.

The chain employs TRBV4-3 and TRBJ2-1; a possible D gene is TRBD2 (6 bases). Germline lookup yields CDR1 LGHNA and CDR2 YSLEER. V shed 2 bases and J shed 4 bases, with 15 bases lying between them. This CDR3 region has 16 residues. CDR3: CASSQYREEGYNEQFF. CDR3 nucleotide sequence: TGCGCCAGCAGCCAATACAGAGAGGAGGGGTACAATGAGCAGTTCTTC.

The chain employs TRBV15 and TRBJ2-2; no firm D call. Per the germline V gene, CDR1 is LNHNV and CDR2 is YYDKDF (reference sequence). V lost 0 bases to trimming and J lost 4 bases, with 9 bases between them. CDR3 length: 15 amino acids. CDR3 sequence reads: CATSRDFFGTGELFF. The DNA of the CDR3 is TGTGCCACCAGCAGAGATTTCTTCGGCACCGGGGAGCTGTTTTTT. Using reference TRBV15 and TRBJ2-2 for the parts outside the CDR3, the full variable domain is DAMVIQNPRYQVTQFGKPVTLSCSQTLNHNVMYWYQQKSSQAPKLLFHYYDKDFNNEADTPDNFQSRRPNTSFCFLDIRSPGLGDTAMYLCATSRDFFGTGELFFGEGSRLTVL.

The rearrangement joins TRBV19 to TRBJ2-5; D possibly corresponds to TRBD1 (6 bases). The ends were cut back, 3 bases at V and 4 bases at J, with 12 bases in the middle. In germline, CDR1 is LNHDA, CDR2 SQIVND (reference sequence). CDR3 length: 14 residues. The CDR3 is CASSIAGVGETQYF. Written as DNA, the CDR3 is TGTGCCAGTAGTATCGCAGGGGTTGGAGAGACCCAGTACTTC.

This clone is a singleton in its sample. The V and J genes are TRBV4-1 and TRBJ2-5, with 12 nucleotides matching TRBD2. CDR3 length: 16 residues. The ends lost 4 bases at V and 5 bases at J; junction bases unmatched: 8. From germline, CDR1 is MGHRA and CDR2 YSYEKL. The CDR3 spells CASSPTSSGRAETQYF. CDR3 DNA sequence: TGCGCCAGCAGCCCAACTTCTAGCGGGAGGGCCGAGACCCAGTACTTC.

V is TRBV5-1 and J is TRBJ1-1; the D gene is possibly TRBD1 (5 bases). V was clipped by 2 bases and J by 4 bases, with 15 bases between them. Germline lookup yields CDR1 SGHRS and CDR2 YFSETQ. CDR3 size: 15 residues. The CDR3 DNA reads as TGCGCCAGCAGCTTTGGGGGTACCTTGGGCACTGAAGCTTTCTTT. This encodes CASSFGGTLGTEAFF.

This rearrangement joins TRBV29-1 to TRBJ1-1; D may be TRBD1 (5 bases). The CDR3 is 14 residues long. The germline V gene has CDR1 SQVTM and CDR2 ANQGSEA. V was shortened by 5 bases and J by 3 bases, with 16 bases between the two germline ends. CDR3 residues: CSVSQGLFDTEAFF. As DNA, the CDR3 is TGCAGCGTTAGTCAGGGACTGTTCGACACTGAAGCTTTCTTT.

On this clone: This likely traces to a read error, being one base from a far larger clone. Other DNA sequences in the sample encode the same CDR3. The gene calls are TRBV2 and TRBJ2-5; the match to TRBD2 covers 7 bases. The CDR3 contains 16 residues. Germline V gives CDR1 SNHLY, CDR2 FYNNEI. The trim removed 4 bases at V and 11 bases at J, leaving 19 bases unmatched. CDR3 DNA sequence: TGTGCCAGCAGTGTATCCAGCGGGATGGGGTCCTATGAGCAGTACTTC. Translating it yields CASSVSSGMGSYEQYF.